These T cell receptor beta chains were read from a single sample in a study of T cells after yellow fever vaccination. Each CDR3 protein gets one entry after TCRdb re-called the 5' RACE reads with MiXCR. In the table there are some 300,000 distinct CDR3 sequences, 8.7% of which are singletons. Sequencing was performed on CD4+ T cells sorted from PBMCs, taken 5 days after the yellow fever booster vaccination. These receptors all stem from a man aged 18-30 years who received the YFV17D yellow fever vaccine. The CDR3 runs from the conserved cysteine through the conserved F or W. The D gene is left open where the match is weak. For some rows the clone size is stated as once, few or many, or as a class when expanded; others skip it.

j_call | v_call | d_call | clone_size | cdr3_length | cdr3_aa | cdr3_nt
TRBJ2-7 | TRBV5-1 | NA | few | 14 | CASSLVGASYEQYF | TGCGCCAGCAGCTTGGTGGGGGCGTCCTACGAGCAGTACTTC
TRBJ1-5 | TRBV4-3 | NA | many | 14 | CASSQDWGGQPQHF | TGCGCCAGCAGCCAAGACTGGGGAGGCCAGCCCCAGCATTTT
TRBJ2-7 | TRBV7-2 | TRBD1 | few | 14 | CASSPGTGVHEQYF | TGTGCCAGCAGCCCCGGGACAGGGGTCCACGAGCAGTACTTC
TRBJ1-2 | TRBV9 | NA | NA | 12 | CASSAPGRGYTF | TGTGCCAGCAGCGCTCCAGGGAGGGGCTACACCTTC
TRBJ2-1 | TRBV12-3/TRBV12-4 | NA | NA | 16 | CASTAPGTHGYNEQFF | TGTGCCAGCACCGCCCCCGGGACTCACGGCTACAATGAGCAGTTCTTC
TRBJ2-3 | TRBV6-5 | TRBD2 | NA | 17 | CASSYSAGGGRSDTQYF | TGTGCCAGCAGTTACTCTGCAGGCGGGGGGCGATCAGATACGCAGTATTTT
TRBJ2-1 | TRBV5-8 | NA | few | 15 | CASSWGGRGRSEQFF | TGTGCCAGCAGCTGGGGGGGGCGGGGACGTAGTGAGCAGTTCTTC
TRBJ2-3 | TRBV25-1 | TRBD2 | few | 18 | CASSGSDKLAGGTDTQYF | TGTGCCAGCAGTGGCAGTGACAAACTAGCGGGTGGCACAGATACGCAGTATTTT
TRBJ2-7 | TRBV29-1 | NA | many | 8 | CSVGEQYF | TGCAGCGTTGGTGAGCAGTACTTC
TRBJ1-1 | TRBV4-1 | NA | NA | 14 | CASSQGVRNTEAFF | TGCGCCAGCAGCCAAGGCGTCCGGAACACTGAAGCTTTCTTT
TRBJ2-1 | TRBV18 | NA | NA | 12 | CASSPLVYEQFF | TGTGCCAGCTCACCACTAGTTTATGAGCAGTTCTTC
TRBJ2-3 | TRBV7-9 | NA | NA | 11 | CASSPRYLQYF | TGTGCCAGCAGCCCCCGGTATTTACAGTATTTT
TRBJ2-5 | TRBV20-1 | NA | few | 13 | CSAREASRETQYF | TGCAGTGCTAGAGAGGCTAGTCGGGAGACCCAGTACTTC
TRBJ1-5 | TRBV6-1 | NA | NA | 14 | CASSESTAVRPQHF | TGTGCCAGCAGTGAGTCGACAGCGGTCCGGCCCCAGCATTTT